The clone carrying this T cell receptor (beta chain) was seen a single time. This sample was taken from a study of blood T cell repertoires in COVID-19. Across the study: Italy, Spain and the United States were the sources of the convalescent and acute COVID-19 samples. Sources were T cells, B-cell-depleted T cells, or PBMCs; the material itself was cDNA or gDNA.

Per the authors' pipeline: Reference gene primers were amplified, and this amplification served to estimate nucleated cell counts. Produced via immunoSEQ multiplex PCR; TCRdb's table is partial and in-frame only. Clone size and V and J calls were adopted from that table, with D and trimming inferred from the DNA. The sample includes over 85,000 clones, nearly 90% of them seen just once. Germline lookup yields CDR1 SGHNT and CDR2 YYREEE (reference sequence). CDR3 size: 16 residues. V gave up 5 bases and J gave up 2 bases, with 16 bases separating them. This receptor was obtained from a man in his forties or fifties with active COVID-19. Sequencing used peripheral blood. The chain recombines TRBV5-4 with TRBJ2-2; D remains ambiguous. The DNA for the CDR3 is TGTGCCAGCAGTCCTCCAGGCTTAGGAAACACCGGGGAGCTGTTTTTT. Translated, it gives CASSPPGLGNTGELFF.